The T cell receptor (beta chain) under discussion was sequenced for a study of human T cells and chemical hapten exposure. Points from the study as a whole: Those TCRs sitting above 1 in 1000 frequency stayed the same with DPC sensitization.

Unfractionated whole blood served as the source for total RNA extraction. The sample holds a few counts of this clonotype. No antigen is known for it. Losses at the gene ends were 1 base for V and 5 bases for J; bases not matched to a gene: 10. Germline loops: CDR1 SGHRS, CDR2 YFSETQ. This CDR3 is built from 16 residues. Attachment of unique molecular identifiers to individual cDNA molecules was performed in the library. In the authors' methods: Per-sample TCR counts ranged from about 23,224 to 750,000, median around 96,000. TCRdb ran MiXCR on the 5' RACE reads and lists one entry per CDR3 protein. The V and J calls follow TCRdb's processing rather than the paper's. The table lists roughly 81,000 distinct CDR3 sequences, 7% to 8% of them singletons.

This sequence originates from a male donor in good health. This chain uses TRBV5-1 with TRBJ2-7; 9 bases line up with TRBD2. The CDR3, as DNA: TGCGCCAGCAGCTTGCATGGGCTAGCGGGAAGGAACGAGCAGTACTTC. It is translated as CASSLHGLAGRNEQYF.